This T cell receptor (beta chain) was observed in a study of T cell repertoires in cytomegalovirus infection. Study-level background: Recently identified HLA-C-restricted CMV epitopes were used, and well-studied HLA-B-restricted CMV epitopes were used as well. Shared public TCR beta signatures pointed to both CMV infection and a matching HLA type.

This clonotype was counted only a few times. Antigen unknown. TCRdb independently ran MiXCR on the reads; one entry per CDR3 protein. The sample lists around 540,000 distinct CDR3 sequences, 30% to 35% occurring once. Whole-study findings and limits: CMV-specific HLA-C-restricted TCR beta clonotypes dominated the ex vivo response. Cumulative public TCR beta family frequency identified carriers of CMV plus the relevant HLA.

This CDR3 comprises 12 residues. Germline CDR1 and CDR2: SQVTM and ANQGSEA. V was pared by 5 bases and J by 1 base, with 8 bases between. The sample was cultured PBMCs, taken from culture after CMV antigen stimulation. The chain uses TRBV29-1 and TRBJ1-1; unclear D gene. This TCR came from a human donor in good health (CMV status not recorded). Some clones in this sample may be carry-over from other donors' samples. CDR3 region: CSVLGQNTEAFF. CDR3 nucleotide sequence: TGCAGCGTTCTGGGCCAGAACACTGAAGCTTTCTTT.